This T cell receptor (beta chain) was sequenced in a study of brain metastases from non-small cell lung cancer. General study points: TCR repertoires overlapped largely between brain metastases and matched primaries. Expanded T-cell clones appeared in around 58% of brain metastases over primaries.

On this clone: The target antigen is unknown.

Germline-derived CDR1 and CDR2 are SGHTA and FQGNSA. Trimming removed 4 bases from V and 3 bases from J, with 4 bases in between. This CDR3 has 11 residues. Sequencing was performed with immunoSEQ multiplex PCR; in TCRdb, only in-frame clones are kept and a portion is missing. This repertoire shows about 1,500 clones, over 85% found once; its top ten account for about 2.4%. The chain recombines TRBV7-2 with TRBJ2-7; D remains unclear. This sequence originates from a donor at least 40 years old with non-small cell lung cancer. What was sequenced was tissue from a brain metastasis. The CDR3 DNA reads TGTGCCAGCAGCTCATACTACGAGCAGTACTTC. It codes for CASSSYYEQYF.